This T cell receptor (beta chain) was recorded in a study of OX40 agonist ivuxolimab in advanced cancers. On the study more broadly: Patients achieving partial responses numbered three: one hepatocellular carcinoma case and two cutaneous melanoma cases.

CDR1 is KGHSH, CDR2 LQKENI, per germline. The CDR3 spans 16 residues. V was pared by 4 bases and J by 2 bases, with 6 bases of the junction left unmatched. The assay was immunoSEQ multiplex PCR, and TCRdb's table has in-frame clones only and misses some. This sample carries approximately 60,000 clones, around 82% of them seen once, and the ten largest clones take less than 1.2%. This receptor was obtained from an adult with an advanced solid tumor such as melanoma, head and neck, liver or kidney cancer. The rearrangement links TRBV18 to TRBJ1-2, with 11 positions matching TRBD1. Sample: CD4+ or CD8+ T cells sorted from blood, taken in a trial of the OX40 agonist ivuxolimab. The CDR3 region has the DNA TGTGCCAGCTCACTCCGAGGACAGGGGGCAAACTATGGCTACACCTTC. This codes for CASSLRGQGANYGYTF.